These 18 T cell receptor beta chains share one sample of origin, sequenced in a study of T cell responses to AZD1222 COVID-19 vaccine. Assay used: immunoSEQ multiplex PCR; TCRdb lists only in-frame clones, some missing. The data hold about 180,000 clones, with almost 90% observed a single time. The sequencing here drew on peripheral blood, taken on day 0 of AZD1222 vaccination. Receptor source: an adult in good health.

The chain combines TRBV6-2 or TRBV6-3 with TRBJ1-1; D not resolved. V gave up 0 bases and J gave up 4 bases, with 12 bases separating them. CDR1 is MNHEY, CDR2 SVGEGT, per germline. This CDR3 has 15 amino acids. The CDR3, as DNA: TGTGCCAGCAGTTACTCCTCCACCGGGGTCACTGAAGCTTTCTTT. This gives the protein CASSYSSTGVTEAFF.

This chain uses TRBV3-1 (or the pseudogene TRBV3-2) with TRBJ2-1; 14 bases are a match to TRBD2. This CDR3 is 15 amino acids long. The germline V gene has CDR1 LGHDT and CDR2 YNNKEL (reference sequence). The J segment lost 8 bases and the V segment lost 4 bases, leaving 4 bases of the junction unmatched. The CDR3: CASSRLAGGPHEQFF. For the CDR3, the DNA is TGTGCCAGCAGCCGACTAGCGGGAGGGCCGCATGAGCAGTTCTTC.

V gene TRBV6-6 combines with J gene TRBJ1-5; D might be TRBD1 (5 bases). Germline V gives CDR1 MNHNY, CDR2 SVGAGI (reference sequence). This CDR3 has 14 amino acids. V lost 6 bases, J lost 2 bases, and 11 bases lay in between. The CDR3 bases are TGTGCCAGCAGCCATGGGACTGGCAATCAGCCCCAGCATTTT. Encoded protein: CASSHGTGNQPQHF.

The CDR3 region is CASSVTDSYEQYF. CDR3 in DNA: TGTGCCAGCAGCGTCACGGACTCCTACGAGCAGTACTTC. The rearrangement uses TRBV9 and TRBJ2-7; D gene uncertain. CDR1 SGDLS and CDR2 YYNGEE come from the germline V gene. With 2 bases removed from V and 0 bases from J, the gap between germline ends came to 6 bases. This CDR3 has 13 amino acids.

The chain recombines TRBV7-9 with TRBJ1-1, with D perhaps matching TRBD1 (5 bases). V was pared by 0 bases and J by 8 bases, with 7 bases between. The CDR3 has 12 amino acids. Per germline, CDR1 SEHNR and CDR2 FQNEAQ (reference sequence). The CDR3 nucleotides read TGTGCCAGCAGCTTAGCGGAGGGGGAAGCTTTCTTT. Encoded protein: CASSLAEGEAFF.

The chain couples TRBV5-1 to TRBJ2-1, with 9 bases aligning to TRBD2. V lost 6 bases to trimming and J lost 9 bases; unmatched junction nucleotides: 7. Germline CDR1 and CDR2: SGHRS and YFSETQ. CDR3 length: 13 residues. CDR3 coding DNA: TGCGCCAGCATTGGCGGGAGGGCCTCTGAGCAGTTCTTC. Encoded protein: CASIGGRASEQFF.

This clone was observed at least ten times. The V call is TRBV2, the J call TRBJ1-6, with D unclear. V was clipped by 4 bases and J by 6 bases, with 10 bases between them. The CDR3 is 14 amino acids. Germline V gene lookup returns CDR1 SNHLY and CDR2 FYNNEI. CDR3 nucleotides: TGTGCCAGCAGTGTGTGGCAGACTAATTCACCCCTCCACTTT. Encoded protein: CASSVWQTNSPLHF.

The chain has TRBV28 and TRBJ1-4, with a possible D match to TRBD1 (5 bases). The CDR3 is 13 residues long. V was trimmed by 6 bases and J by 6 bases, leaving 11 bases between them. CDR1 is MDHEN, CDR2 SYDVKM, per germline. The DNA of the CDR3 is TGTGCCAGCAGGCTAGGGACGCATGAAAAACTGTTTTTT. This sequence encodes CASRLGTHEKLFF. Looking up the rest from reference TRBV28 and TRBJ1-4 gives the full variable domain: DVKVTQSSRYLVKRTGEKVFLECVQDMDHENMFWYRQDPGLGLRLIYFSYDVKMKEKGDIPEGYSVSREKKERFSLILESASTNQTSMYLCASRLGTHEKLFFGSGTQLSVL.

V and J are TRBV6-4 and TRBJ2-1, with 14 bases aligning to TRBD2. The CDR3 covers 16 residues. Unmatched junction bases numbered 11, after V lost 4 bases and J lost 12 bases. Germline CDR1 and CDR2: MRHNA and SNTAGT. The DNA of the CDR3 is TGTGCCAGCAGTGCGGCCGGGACTAGCGGGAGTACGGGGCAGTTCTTC. As protein: CASSAAGTSGSTGQFF.

The V gene is TRBV5-5, the J gene TRBJ1-2; maybe TRBD1 (5 bases). This CDR3 has 15 amino acids. V gave up 0 bases and J gave up 5 bases, with 14 bases separating them. In germline, CDR1 is SGHKS, CDR2 YYEKEE (reference sequence). CDR3 residues: CASSLEGALGYGYTF. The CDR3 nucleotides read TGTGCCAGCAGCTTGGAAGGGGCCTTGGGATATGGCTACACCTTC.

The V and J genes are TRBV18 and TRBJ1-4; D is unresolved. The CDR3 extends over 14 amino acids. The germline gives CDR1 KGHSH, CDR2 LQKENI. Between the trimmed V and J ends, which lost 4 bases and 0 bases, there was a span of 6 bases. The CDR3 loop reads CASSHSTTNEKLFF. CDR3 bases: TGTGCCAGCTCACACAGCACAACTAATGAAAAACTGTTTTTT.

This rearrangement joins TRBV19 to TRBJ1-1; the D gene is possibly TRBD1 (5 bases). Looked up from germline, CDR1 is LNHDA and CDR2 is SQIVND (reference sequence). V lost 6 bases and J lost 4, with 12 bases in between. The CDR3 is 13 amino acids. Here the CDR3 reads CASRVGTSTEAFF. The CDR3 nucleotides are TGTGCCAGTAGGGTAGGGACCAGCACTGAAGCTTTCTTT.

The V and J genes are TRBV6-5 and TRBJ1-2; the D gene is possibly TRBD1 (6 bases). V lost 5 bases and J lost 5, with 15 bases in between. This CDR3 has 14 amino acids. CDR1 and CDR2 from the germline V gene are MNHEY and SVGAGI. The CDR3 spells CASSLRGGLYGYTF. The CDR3 DNA follows: TGTGCCAGCAGTCTAAGGGGGGGGCTTTATGGCTACACCTTC.

The chain carries TRBV6-5 and TRBJ1-3; D is ambiguous. Germline CDR1 and CDR2: MNHEY and SVGAGI. Deletions cut 8 bases from V and 0 bases from J, with 11 bases between. This CDR3 is built from 14 residues. The CDR3 DNA reads as TGTGCCAGCGACGGGGTTCCCTCTGGAAACACCATATATTTT. Protein sequence: CASDGVPSGNTIYF.

The genes are TRBV6-2 or TRBV6-3 and TRBJ1-5, with unresolved D. The V gene lost 7 bases and the J gene lost 1 base, with 17 bases spanning the gap. The CDR3 has 16 residues. Germline values: CDR1 MNHEY, CDR2 SVGEGT. CDR3 bases: TGTGCCAGCATCCCATCTGGGTTTAGGAGCAATCAGCCCCAGCATTTT. Protein: CASIPSGFRSNQPQHF.

The chain couples TRBV10-1 to TRBJ2-7; TRBD2 might be the D (5 bases). Trimming removed 4 bases at V and 7 bases at J, with 14 bases between. Germline V gene data show CDR1 as WNHNN and CDR2 as SYGVQD (reference sequence). The CDR3 runs 13 residues. CDR3 DNA: TGCGCCAGCAGTGTCGGGGTCTCGGGGGAGCAGTACTTC. This translates into CASSVGVSGEQYF.

The rearrangement joins TRBV19 to TRBJ1-2; D remains unclear. V lost 5 bases, J lost 4 bases, and 17 bases lay in between. The CDR3 extends over 15 amino acids. Germline lookup yields CDR1 LNHDA and CDR2 SQIVND (reference sequence). CDR3 coding DNA: TGTGCCAGTAGTGGGCCCTCGCAGGAGGGCTATGGCTACACCTTC. This translates into CASSGPSQEGYGYTF.

The chain has TRBV7-9 and TRBJ1-1; D unclear. The CDR3 sequence is 17 residues long. The V end was cut by 6 bases, the J end by 1 base, with 21 bases between. The germline V gene encodes CDR1 SEHNR and CDR2 FQNEAQ (reference sequence). The CDR3 coding sequence is TGTGCCAGCAGAGGATCAGAAGGTTCCAGAAAGAACACTGAAGCTTTCTTT. It is translated as CASRGSEGSRKNTEAFF.